This entry lists 7 T cell receptor beta chains sequenced from one sample in a study of cytomegalovirus exposure and HLA in healthy donors. It was with 60 Vbeta and 13 Jbeta primers that the PCR ran. Generated by immunoSEQ multiplex PCR, the TCRdb table keeps only in-frame clones and is missing some. The table lists 100,000 to 150,000 clones, around 79% of them singletons. Sequencing used PBMCs. The receptors were sampled from a woman aged 35 to 49 in good health and CMV-seronegative.

The chain combines TRBV4-3 with TRBJ2-1; a weak D match, TRBD2 (6 bases). The germline gives CDR1 LGHNA, CDR2 YSLEER. The CDR3 has 18 amino acids. V lost 1 base and J 3 bases, leaving 19 bases between the germline ends. The CDR3 reads CASSQGGRGSGSYNEQFF. The CDR3 DNA is TGCGCCAGCAGCCAAGGGGGCCGGGGGAGCGGAAGCTACAATGAGCAGTTCTTC.

The chain is built from TRBV5-1 and TRBJ2-7, with 7 bases identical to TRBD2. The CDR3 loop spans 17 amino acids. CDR1 is SGHRS and CDR2 is YFSETQ in the germline V gene. The trim removed 0 bases at V and 5 bases at J, leaving 14 bases unmatched. CDR3: CASSLAGGGVTGDEQYF. Here the CDR3 DNA reads TGCGCCAGCAGCTTGGCCGGGGGAGGGGTAACCGGAGACGAGCAGTACTTC.

The genes are TRBV28 and TRBJ2-1, with 7 positions matching TRBD2. Unmatched junction bases numbered 11, after V lost 6 bases and J lost 9 bases. CDR3 size: 14 residues. Germline-derived CDR1 and CDR2 are MDHEN and SYDVKM. The CDR3 loop is CASSPVAGRSEQFF. DNA for the CDR3: TGTGCCAGCAGCCCTGTAGCGGGTCGTAGTGAGCAGTTCTTC.

The gene calls are TRBV15 and TRBJ1-6; D uncertain. CDR1 and CDR2 from the germline V gene are LNHNV and YYDKDF (reference sequence). The V gene lost 5 bases and the J gene lost 5 bases, with 10 bases spanning the gap. The CDR3 covers 14 residues. CDR3 nucleotide sequence: TGTGCCACCAGCGCGAAGTTGGATAATTCACCCCTCCACTTT. This codes for CATSAKLDNSPLHF. Filled out from reference TRBV15 and TRBJ1-6, the complete variable domain reads DAMVIQNPRYQVTQFGKPVTLSCSQTLNHNVMYWYQQKSSQAPKLLFHYYDKDFNNEADTPDNFQSRRPNTSFCFLDIRSPGLGDTAMYLCATSAKLDNSPLHFGNGTRLTVT.

This clone was seen a few times. The rearrangement uses TRBV2 and TRBJ1-2; D is uncertain. The germline V and J ends were trimmed by 3 bases and 4 bases, with 9 bases remaining between them. Germline values: CDR1 SNHLY, CDR2 FYNNEI. This CDR3 contains 13 residues. CDR3 sequence (DNA): TGTGCCAGCAGTGATATGGCCAGCTATGGCTACACCTTC. It translates to CASSDMASYGYTF.

This clone was observed once. The CDR3 DNA sequence: TGTGCCAGCAGTTACCAATCCGGGTTGTATGAGCAGTTCTTC. It codes for CASSYQSGLYEQFF. The chain is built from TRBV28 and TRBJ2-1, with D hard to call. This CDR3 spans 14 amino acids. Per the germline V gene, CDR1 is MDHEN and CDR2 is SYDVKM. Trimming shortened V by 4 bases and J by 8 bases, and 15 bases separated the two germline ends.

The chain has TRBV4-3 and TRBJ2-3; perhaps TRBD1 as D (5 bases). This CDR3 comprises 15 residues. V shed 3 bases and J shed 5 bases, with 15 bases lying between them. Germline lookup yields CDR1 LGHNA and CDR2 YSLEER. CDR3 protein: CASSHLTARVDTQYF. DNA for the CDR3: TGCGCCAGCAGCCACTTGACAGCGCGTGTAGATACGCAGTATTTT.